This T cell receptor (beta chain) emerged from a study of shared clonotypes between healthy human individuals. Study-wide results and limits: Several donors held approximately 5% of naive CD4 clonotypes in common.

In the original workflow: Filtering differed since immunoSEQ provided only junctions, with no quality scores. Repertoires were generated with immunoSEQ multiplex PCR, while TCRdb's copy carries only in-frame clones and drops some. D and trimming were read from the DNA, whereas the V and J calls and clone size are those reported in that table. The data contain some 1 million clones, under 80% of them singletons. A note on this clone: Its matching antigen is unknown.

CDR3 size: 14 residues. Germline CDR1 reads ENHRY; CDR2 reads SYGVKD. V was clipped by 8 bases and J by 0 bases, with 11 bases between them. V usage is TRBV10-3 and J usage is TRBJ1-3; weak D call: TRBD1 (5 bases). Material for sequencing was memory CD4+ T cells sorted from blood. Subset in this sample: CD45RA-negative fraction. This TCR came from a man younger than 35 in good health. The CDR3 reads CAIGGSSSGNTIYF. For the CDR3, the DNA is TGTGCCATCGGGGGGTCCAGCTCTGGAAACACCATATATTTT.